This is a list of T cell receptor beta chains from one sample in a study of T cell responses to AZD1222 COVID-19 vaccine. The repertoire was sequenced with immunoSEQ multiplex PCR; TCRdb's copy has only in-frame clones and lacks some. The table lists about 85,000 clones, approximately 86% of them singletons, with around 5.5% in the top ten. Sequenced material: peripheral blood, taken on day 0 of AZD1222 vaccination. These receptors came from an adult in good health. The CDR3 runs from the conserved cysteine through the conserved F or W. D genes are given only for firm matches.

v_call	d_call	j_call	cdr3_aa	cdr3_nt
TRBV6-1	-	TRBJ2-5	CASSEQDKQFQETQYF	TGTGCCAGCAGTGAACAGGACAAACAATTCCAAGAGACCCAGTACTTC
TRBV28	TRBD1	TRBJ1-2	CASRRQGTNLGYTF	TGTGCCAGCAGACGACAGGGTACCAACCTGGGCTACACCTTC
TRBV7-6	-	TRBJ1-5	CASSKGYGRRLSNQPQHF	TGTGCCAGCAGCAAAGGATACGGGCGAAGGCTTAGCAATCAGCCCCAGCATTTT
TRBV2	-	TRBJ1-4	CASRTGQSVNEKLFF	TGTGCCAGCAGGACCGGACAATCAGTTAATGAAAAACTGTTTTTT
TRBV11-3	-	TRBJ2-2	CASSSQGGNTGELFF	TGTGCCAGCAGCTCGCAGGGGGGTAACACCGGGGAGCTGTTTTTT
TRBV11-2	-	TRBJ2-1	CASSLDSPWVVSSYNEQFF	TGTGCCAGCAGCTTAGATTCCCCCTGGGTCGTGAGCTCCTACAATGAGCAGTTCTTC
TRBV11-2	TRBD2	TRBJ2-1	CASSQAPGTSSNEQFF	TGTGCCAGCAGCCAGGCCCCCGGGACTAGCTCCAATGAGCAGTTCTTC
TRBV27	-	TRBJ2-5	CASSLSLSQETQYF	TGTGCCAGCAGTTTATCCCTCTCCCAAGAGACCCAGTACTTC
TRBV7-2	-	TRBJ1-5	CASSGRANQPQHF	TGTGCCAGCAGCGGGCGTGCTAATCAGCCCCAGCATTTT
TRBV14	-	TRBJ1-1	CASSQVLGGNTEAFF	TGTGCCAGCAGCCAAGTTTTAGGGGGGAACACTGAAGCTTTCTTT
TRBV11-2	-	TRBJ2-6	CASSLFGGGGANVLTF	TGTGCCAGCAGCTTATTTGGGGGCGGTGGGGCCAACGTCCTGACTTTC
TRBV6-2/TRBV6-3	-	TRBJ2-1	CASSSRTRAGRINEQFF	TGTGCCAGCAGTTCCCGGACGAGGGCAGGGCGAATCAATGAGCAGTTCTTC